This TCR beta chain stems from a study of siplizumab effects on memory and regulatory T cells. General study points: Where siplizumab was present, mappable alloreactive CD4+ clones averaged about 65% Treg-derived, compared with about 25% in controls. Naive T cells looked more diverse than memory cells, and they looked like major contributors to the alloresponse.

Comment on this clone: What it binds is unknown.

This CDR3 spans 15 amino acids. The germline V gene encodes CDR1 MDHEN and CDR2 SYDVKM. The ends lost 3 bases at V and 5 bases at J; junction bases unmatched: 10. Method: immunoSEQ multiplex PCR; TCRdb's copy keeps in-frame clones and lacks some. The sample holds 100,000 or so clones, roughly 94% seen once. What was sequenced was Tregs sorted from blood. This chain uses TRBV28 with TRBJ2-7; TRBD2 agrees at 7 bases. This clonotype was sampled from a human donor in good health. The CDR3 protein is CASSFGGRGLDEQYF. The CDR3 DNA is TGTGCCAGCAGTTTTGGCGGGAGAGGTCTTGACGAGCAGTACTTC.